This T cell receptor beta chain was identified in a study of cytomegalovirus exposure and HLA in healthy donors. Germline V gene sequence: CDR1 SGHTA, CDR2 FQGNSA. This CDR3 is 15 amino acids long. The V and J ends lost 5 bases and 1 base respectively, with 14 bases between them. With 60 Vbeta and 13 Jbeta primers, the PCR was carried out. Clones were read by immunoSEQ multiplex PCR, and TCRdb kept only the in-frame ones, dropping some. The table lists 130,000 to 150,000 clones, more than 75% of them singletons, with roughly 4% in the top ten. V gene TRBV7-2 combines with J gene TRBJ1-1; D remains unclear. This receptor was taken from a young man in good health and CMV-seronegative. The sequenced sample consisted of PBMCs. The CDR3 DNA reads TGTGCCAGCAGCCCCTACATGGGAGCGAACACTGAAGCTTTCTTT. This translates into CASSPYMGANTEAFF.